This TCR beta chain stems from a study of shared clonotypes between healthy human individuals. Naive CD8 isolation took CD45RO-negative cells positively selected for CCR7 and excluded terminally differentiated effector memory CD45RA+ cells. Per sorted-subset replicate PCR, input was roughly 200 ng DNA, representing tens of thousands of T cell genomes. TCRdb keeps only in-frame clones here, not all; method: immunoSEQ multiplex PCR. Among about 2.2 million clones listed, around 93% were seen once. The sample taken for sequencing was naive CD8+ T cells from PBMCs. The receptor comes from a man between 18 and 35 years old in good health. Some clones in this sample may be carry-over from other donors' samples.

The CDR3 DNA sequence: TGCAGCGTTGAAGAGGGGCAGGGGATCCCCTACGAGCAGTACTTC. Protein sequence: CSVEEGQGIPYEQYF. The chain has TRBV29-1 and TRBJ2-7; D may be TRBD1 (6 bases). This CDR3 spans 15 amino acids. Trimming pared 0 bases from V and 2 bases from J, leaving 14 bases between. The germline CDR1 and CDR2 sequences are SQVTM and ANQGSEA.